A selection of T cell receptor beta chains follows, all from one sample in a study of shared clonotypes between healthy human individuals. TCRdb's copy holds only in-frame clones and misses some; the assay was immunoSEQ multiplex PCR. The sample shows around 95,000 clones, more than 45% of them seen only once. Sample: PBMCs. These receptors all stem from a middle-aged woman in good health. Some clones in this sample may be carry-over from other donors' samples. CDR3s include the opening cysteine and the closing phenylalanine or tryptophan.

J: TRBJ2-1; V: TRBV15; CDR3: CATRLRGSYNEQFF
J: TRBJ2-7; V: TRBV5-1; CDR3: CASSLGAGETYEQYF
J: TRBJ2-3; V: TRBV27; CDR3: CASSSFSTDTQYF
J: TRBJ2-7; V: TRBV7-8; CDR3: CASSLRQGMYEQYF
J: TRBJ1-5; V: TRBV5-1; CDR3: CASSPGQGRQPQHF
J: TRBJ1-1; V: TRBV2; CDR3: CASRLRTGNTEAFF
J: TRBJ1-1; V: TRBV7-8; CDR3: CASSLWGGTEAFF
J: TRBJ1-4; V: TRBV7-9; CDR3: CASTGQGVDEILFF
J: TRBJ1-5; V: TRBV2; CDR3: CASRVGRPPGPQHF
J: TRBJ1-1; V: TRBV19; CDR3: CASSLTGNTEAFF
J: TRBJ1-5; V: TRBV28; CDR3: CASSFLGNQPQHF
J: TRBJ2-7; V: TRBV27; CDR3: CASRPGQSYEQYF
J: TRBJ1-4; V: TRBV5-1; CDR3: CASSSTGVDEKLFF
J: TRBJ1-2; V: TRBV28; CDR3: CASRTTDGYGYTF
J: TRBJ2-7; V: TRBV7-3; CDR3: CASSLTETGSVHEQYF
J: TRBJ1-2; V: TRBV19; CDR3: CASSPTGVNYGYTF
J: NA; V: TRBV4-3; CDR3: CASSQGDSYEQYF
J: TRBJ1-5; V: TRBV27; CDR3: CASSLSANQPQHF
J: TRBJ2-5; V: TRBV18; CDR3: CASSPRGSQETQYF
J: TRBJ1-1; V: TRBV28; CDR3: CASSPTSGGTEAFF
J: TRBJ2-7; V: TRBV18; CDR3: CASSRGTGGYEQYF
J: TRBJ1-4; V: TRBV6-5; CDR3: CASSSPGTGSEKLFF
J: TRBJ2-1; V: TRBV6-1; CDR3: CASLTSGPYNEQFF
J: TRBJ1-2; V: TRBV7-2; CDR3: CASSPAGQAGGYTF
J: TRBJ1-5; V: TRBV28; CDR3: CASSQPTGGNQPQHF
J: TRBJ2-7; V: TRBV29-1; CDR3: CSVAGTSSYEQYF
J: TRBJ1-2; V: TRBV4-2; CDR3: CASSQDRVVGYTF
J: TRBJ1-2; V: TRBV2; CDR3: CASERGRTYGYTF
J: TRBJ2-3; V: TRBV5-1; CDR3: CASSLEGTGTDTQYF
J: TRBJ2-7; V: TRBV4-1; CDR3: CASGRAGGYEQYF
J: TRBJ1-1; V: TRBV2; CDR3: CASSVWGMNTEAFF
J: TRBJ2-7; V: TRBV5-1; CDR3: CASSFAGDSRGLF
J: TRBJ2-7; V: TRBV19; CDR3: CASSIRGRYEQYF
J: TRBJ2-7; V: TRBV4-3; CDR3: CASSQTATSGREYRYEQYF
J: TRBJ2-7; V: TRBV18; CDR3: CASSVGTSGSSSYEQYF
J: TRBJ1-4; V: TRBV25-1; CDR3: CASSFTGTGYEKLFF
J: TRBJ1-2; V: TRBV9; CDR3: CASSVGQNGYTF
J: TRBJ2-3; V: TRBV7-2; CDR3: CASSLASGRSDTQYF
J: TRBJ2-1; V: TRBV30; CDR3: CAWSVRGSGAYNEQFF
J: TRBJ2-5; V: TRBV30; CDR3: CAWTNQGKTQYF
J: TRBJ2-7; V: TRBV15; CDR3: CATRAGAGLYEQYF
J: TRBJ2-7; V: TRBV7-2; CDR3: CASSLGPSGRTNSYEQYF
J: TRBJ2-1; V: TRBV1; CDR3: CTSMPLGTYFYNEQFF
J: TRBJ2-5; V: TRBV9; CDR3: CASSPAQGDGQETQYF
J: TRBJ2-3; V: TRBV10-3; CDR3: CAISEGSGTSDTQYF
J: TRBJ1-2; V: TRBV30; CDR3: CAYRDGNYGYTF
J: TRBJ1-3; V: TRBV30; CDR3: CAWSEGTSGNTIYF
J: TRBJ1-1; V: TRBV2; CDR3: CASSEAGEAFF
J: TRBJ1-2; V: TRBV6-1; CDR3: CAISEGQGALNYGYTF
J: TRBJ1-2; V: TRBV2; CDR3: CASREDRENGYTF
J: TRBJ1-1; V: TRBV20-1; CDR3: CSAEGGTEAFF
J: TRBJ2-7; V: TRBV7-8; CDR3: CASSLDRGISYEQYF